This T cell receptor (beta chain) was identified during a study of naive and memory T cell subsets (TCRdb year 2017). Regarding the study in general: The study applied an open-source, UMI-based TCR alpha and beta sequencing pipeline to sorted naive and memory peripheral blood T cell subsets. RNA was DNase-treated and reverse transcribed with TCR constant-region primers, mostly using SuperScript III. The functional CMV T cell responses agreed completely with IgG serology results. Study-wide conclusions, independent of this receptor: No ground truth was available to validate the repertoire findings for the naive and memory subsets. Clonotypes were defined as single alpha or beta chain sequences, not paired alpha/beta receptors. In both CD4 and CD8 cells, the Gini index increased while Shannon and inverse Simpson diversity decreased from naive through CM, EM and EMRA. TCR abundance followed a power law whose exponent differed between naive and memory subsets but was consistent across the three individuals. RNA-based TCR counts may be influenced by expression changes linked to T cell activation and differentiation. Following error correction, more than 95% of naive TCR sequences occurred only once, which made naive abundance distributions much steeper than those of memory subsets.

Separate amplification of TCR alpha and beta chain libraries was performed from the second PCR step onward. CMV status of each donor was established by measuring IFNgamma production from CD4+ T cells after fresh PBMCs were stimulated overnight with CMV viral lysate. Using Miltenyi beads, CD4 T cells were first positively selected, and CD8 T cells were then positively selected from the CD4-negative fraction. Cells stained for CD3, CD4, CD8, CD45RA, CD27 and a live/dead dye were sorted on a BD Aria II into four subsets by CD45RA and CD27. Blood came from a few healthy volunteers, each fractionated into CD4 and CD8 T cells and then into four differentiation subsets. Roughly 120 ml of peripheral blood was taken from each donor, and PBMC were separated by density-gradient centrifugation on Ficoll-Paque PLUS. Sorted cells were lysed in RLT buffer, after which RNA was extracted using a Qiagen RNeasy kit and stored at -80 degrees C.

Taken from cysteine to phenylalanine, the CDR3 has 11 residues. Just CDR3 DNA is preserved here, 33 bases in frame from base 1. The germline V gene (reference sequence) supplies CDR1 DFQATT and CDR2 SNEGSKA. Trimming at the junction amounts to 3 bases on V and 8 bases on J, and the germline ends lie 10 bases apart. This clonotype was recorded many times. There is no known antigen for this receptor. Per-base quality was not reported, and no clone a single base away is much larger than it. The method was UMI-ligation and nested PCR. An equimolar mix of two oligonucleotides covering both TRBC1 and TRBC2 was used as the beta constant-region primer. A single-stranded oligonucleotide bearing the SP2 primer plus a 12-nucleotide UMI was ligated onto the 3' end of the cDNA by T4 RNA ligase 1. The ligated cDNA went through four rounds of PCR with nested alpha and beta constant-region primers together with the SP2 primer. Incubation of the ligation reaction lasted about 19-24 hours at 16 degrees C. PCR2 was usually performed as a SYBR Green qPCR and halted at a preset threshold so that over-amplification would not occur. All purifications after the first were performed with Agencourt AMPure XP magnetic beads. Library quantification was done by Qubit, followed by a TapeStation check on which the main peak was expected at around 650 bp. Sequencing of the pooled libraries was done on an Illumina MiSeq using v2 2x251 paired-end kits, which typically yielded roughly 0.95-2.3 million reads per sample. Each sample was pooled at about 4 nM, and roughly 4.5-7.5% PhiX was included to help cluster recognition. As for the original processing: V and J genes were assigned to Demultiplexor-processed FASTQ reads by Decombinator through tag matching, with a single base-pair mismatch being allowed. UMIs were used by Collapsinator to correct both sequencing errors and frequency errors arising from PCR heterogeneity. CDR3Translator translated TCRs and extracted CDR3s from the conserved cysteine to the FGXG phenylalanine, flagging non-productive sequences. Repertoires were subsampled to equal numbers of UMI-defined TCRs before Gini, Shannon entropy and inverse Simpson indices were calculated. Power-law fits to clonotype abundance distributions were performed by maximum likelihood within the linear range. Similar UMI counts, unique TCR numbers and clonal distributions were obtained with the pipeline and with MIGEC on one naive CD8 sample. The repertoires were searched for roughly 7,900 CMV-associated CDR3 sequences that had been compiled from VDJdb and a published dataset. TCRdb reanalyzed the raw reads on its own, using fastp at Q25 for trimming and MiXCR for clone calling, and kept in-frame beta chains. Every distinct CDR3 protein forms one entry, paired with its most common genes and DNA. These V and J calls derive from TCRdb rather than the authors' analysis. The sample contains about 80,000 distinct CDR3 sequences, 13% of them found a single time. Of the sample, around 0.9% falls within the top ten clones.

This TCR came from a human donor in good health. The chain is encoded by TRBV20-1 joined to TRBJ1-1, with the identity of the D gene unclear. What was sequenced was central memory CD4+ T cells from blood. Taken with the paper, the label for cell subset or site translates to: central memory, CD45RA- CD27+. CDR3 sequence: CSASLGREAFF. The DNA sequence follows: TGCAGTGCTAGTTTGGGCAGAGAAGCTTTCTTT.